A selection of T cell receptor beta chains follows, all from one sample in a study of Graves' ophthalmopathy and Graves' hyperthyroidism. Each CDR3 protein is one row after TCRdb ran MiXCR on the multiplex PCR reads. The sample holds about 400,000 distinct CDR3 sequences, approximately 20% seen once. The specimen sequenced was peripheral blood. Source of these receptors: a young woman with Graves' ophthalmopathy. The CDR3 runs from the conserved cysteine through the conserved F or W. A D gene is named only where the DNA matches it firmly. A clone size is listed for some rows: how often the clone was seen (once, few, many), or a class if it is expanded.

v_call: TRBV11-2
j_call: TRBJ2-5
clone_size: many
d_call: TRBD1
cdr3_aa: CASSLVGRGQGSYF
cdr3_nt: TGTGCCAGCAGCCTCGTTGGCCGGGGACAGGGTAGCTACTTC

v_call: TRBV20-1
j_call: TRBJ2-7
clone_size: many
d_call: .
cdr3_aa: CSGRGSAPYYEQYF
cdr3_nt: TGCAGTGGCCGGGGGTCGGCCCCTTACTACGAGCAGTACTTC

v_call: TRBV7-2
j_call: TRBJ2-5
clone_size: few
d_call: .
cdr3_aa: CASSRATETQYF
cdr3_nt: TGTGCCAGCAGTCGAGCCACGGAGACCCAGTACTTC

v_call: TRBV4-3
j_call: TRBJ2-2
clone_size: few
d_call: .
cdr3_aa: CASSQVGVTGELFF
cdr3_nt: TGCGCCAGCAGCCAAGTAGGAGTGACCGGGGAGCTGTTTTTT

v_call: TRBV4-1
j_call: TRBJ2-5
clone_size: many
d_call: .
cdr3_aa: CASSQEASLTQETQYF
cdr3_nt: TGCGCCAGCAGCCAAGAAGCCAGCTTGACCCAAGAGACCCAGTACTTC

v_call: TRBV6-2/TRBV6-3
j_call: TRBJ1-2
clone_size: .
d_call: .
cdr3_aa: CASSWERYGYTF
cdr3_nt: TGTGCCAGCAGTTGGGAACGCTATGGCTACACCTTC

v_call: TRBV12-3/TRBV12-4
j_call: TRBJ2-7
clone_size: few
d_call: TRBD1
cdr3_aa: CASSFGGQGVYEQYF
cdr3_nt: TGTGCCAGCAGTTTCGGGGGACAGGGGGTCTACGAGCAGTACTTC

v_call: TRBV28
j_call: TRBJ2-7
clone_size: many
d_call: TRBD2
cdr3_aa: CASSLLRGNYEQYF
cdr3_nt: TGTGCCAGCAGTTTATTGCGGGGGAACTACGAGCAGTACTTC

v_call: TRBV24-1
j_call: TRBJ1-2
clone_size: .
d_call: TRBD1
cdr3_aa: CATSEPTGVSGYTF
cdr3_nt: TGTGCCACCAGTGAACCTACAGGGGTGTCTGGCTACACCTTC

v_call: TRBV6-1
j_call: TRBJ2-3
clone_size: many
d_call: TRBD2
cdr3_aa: CASSETSGGTDTQYF
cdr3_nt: TGTGCCAGCAGTGAAACTAGCGGAGGCACGGATACGCAGTATTTT

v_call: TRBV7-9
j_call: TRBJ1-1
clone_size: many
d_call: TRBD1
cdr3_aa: CASGTIRRTGGAFF
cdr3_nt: TGTGCCAGCGGCACTATAAGGCGGACAGGTGGAGCTTTCTTT

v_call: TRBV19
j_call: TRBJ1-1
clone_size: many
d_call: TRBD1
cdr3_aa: CASSPDRARTEAFF
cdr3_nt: TGTGCCAGTAGTCCAGACAGGGCGCGGACTGAAGCTTTCTTT

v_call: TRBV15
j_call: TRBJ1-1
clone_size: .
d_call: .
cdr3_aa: CATSRDGKGLAFF
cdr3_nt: TGTGCCACCAGCAGAGATGGTAAAGGGTTGGCTTTCTTT

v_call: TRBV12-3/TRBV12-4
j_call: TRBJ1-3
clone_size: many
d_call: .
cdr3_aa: CASSLPSPSTPGNTIYF
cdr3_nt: TGTGCCAGCAGTTTGCCCTCCCCGTCTACTCCTGGAAACACCATATATTTT

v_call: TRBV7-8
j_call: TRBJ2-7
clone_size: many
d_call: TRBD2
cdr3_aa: CASSPPGTSGGIEQYF
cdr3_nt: TGTGCCAGCAGCCCCCCCGGAACTAGCGGGGGGATCGAGCAGTACTTC

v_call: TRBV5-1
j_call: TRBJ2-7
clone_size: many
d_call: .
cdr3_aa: CASSPRDSPSYEQYF
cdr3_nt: TGCGCCAGCAGCCCTCGGGACTCGCCCTCCTACGAGCAGTACTTC

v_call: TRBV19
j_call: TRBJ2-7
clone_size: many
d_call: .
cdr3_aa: CASSRDGGLSSYEQYF
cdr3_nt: TGTGCCAGTAGTAGGGATGGCGGTTTAAGCTCCTACGAGCAGTACTTC

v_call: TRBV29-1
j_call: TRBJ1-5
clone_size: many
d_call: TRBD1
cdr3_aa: CSVVGGGDGQPQHF
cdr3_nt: TGCAGCGTTGTTGGAGGGGGCGATGGTCAGCCCCAGCATTTT

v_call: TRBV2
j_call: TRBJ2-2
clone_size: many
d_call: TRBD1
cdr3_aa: CASSSGTGSGELFF
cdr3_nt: TGTGCCAGCAGTTCCGGGACAGGGTCCGGGGAGCTGTTTTTT

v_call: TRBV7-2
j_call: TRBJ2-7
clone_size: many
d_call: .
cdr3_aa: CASSFQGTYEQYF
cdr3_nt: TGTGCCAGCAGCTTTCAGGGTACCTACGAGCAGTACTTC

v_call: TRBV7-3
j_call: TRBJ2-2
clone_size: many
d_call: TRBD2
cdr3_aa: CASSSGLANTGELFF
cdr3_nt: TGTGCCAGCAGCTCGGGACTAGCTAACACCGGGGAGCTGTTTTTT

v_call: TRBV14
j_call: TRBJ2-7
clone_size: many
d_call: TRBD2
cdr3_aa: CASSFGLADIYEQYF
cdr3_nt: TGTGCCAGCAGCTTCGGACTAGCGGATATCTACGAGCAGTACTTC

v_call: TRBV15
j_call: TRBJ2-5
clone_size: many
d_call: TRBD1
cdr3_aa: CATSRGTGDLETQYF
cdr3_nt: TGTGCCACCAGCAGAGGGACAGGAGATTTGGAGACCCAGTACTTC

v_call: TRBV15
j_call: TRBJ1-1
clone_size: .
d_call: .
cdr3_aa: CATSDPSDWRSFF
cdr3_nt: TGTGCCACCAGCGACCCGAGTGATTGGCGATCTTTCTTT

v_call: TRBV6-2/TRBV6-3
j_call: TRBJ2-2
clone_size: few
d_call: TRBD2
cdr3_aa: CASMGREVSTGELFF
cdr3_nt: TGTGCCAGCATGGGACGGGAGGTTAGCACCGGGGAGCTGTTTTTT

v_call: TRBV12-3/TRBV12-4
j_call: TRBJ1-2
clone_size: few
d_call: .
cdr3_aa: CASSDGPDGYTF
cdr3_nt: TGTGCCAGCAGTGACGGGCCGGATGGCTACACCTTC

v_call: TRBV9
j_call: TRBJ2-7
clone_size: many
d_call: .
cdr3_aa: CASSPRSPGQGYEQYF
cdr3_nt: TGTGCCAGCAGCCCCAGGTCTCCTGGTCAAGGCTACGAGCAGTACTTC

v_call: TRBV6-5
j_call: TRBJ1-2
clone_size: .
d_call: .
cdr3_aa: CASSSDRSTHSSYGYTF
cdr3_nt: TGTGCCAGCAGTTCCGACAGGTCAACCCATTCGAGCTATGGCTACACCTTC

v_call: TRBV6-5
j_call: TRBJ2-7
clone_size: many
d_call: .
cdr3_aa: CASSYSPDEQYF
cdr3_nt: TGTGCCAGCAGTTACTCGCCCGACGAGCAGTACTTC

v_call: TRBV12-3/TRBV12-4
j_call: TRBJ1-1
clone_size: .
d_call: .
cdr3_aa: CASSPIMGEAFF
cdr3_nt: TGTGCCAGCAGCCCTATCATGGGCGAAGCTTTCTTT

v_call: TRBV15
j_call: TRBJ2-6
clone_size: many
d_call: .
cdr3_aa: CATSRDRQGSGANVLTF
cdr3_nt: TGTGCCACCAGCAGAGATAGGCAGGGCTCTGGGGCCAACGTCCTGACTTTC

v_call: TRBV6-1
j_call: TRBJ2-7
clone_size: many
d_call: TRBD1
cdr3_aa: CASSAANRGYEQYF
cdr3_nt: TGTGCCAGCTCTGCGGCGAACAGGGGCTACGAGCAGTACTTC

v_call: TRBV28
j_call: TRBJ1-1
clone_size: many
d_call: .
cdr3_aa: CAAQGHPTGTEAFF
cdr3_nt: TGTGCCGCCCAGGGGCACCCCACGGGCACTGAAGCTTTCTTT

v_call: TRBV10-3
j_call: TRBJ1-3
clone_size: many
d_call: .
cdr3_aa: CAISDPNGGSTIYF
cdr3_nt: TGTGCCATCAGTGACCCCAACGGGGGGAGCACCATATATTTT

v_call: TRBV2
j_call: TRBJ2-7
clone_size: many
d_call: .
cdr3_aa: CASSEGLVLYEQYF
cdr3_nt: TGTGCCAGCAGTGAAGGACTAGTACTCTACGAGCAGTACTTC

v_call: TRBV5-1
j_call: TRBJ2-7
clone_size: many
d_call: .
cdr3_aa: CASSFAREPYYEQYF
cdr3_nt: TGCGCCAGCAGCTTCGCGCGGGAACCATACTACGAGCAGTACTTC

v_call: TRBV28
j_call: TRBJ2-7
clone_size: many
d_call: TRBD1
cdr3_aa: CASSLRGLTDYEQYF
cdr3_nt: TGTGCCAGCAGCCTCAGGGGGCTTACTGACTACGAGCAGTACTTC

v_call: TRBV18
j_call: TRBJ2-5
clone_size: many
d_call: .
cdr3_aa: CASSGPQETQYF
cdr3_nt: TGTGCCAGCTCGGGGCCCCAAGAGACCCAGTACTTC

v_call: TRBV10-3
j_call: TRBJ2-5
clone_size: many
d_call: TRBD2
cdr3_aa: CAISDFRGGAEETQYF
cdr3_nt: TGTGCCATCAGTGATTTCCGCGGGGGGGCCGAGGAGACCCAGTACTTC

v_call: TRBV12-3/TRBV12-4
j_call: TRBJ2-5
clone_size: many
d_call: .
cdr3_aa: CASSFSRGSRETQYF
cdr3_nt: TGTGCCAGCAGTTTTTCCAGGGGTAGCCGGGAGACCCAGTACTTC

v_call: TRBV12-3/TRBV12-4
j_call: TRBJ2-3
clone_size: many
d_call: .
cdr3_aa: CASSTQEGFSSTDTQYF
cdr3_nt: TGTGCCAGCAGCACTCAGGAGGGGTTCTCTAGCACAGATACGCAGTATTTT